This T cell receptor beta chain was sequenced in a study of cytomegalovirus exposure and HLA in healthy donors. Across the whole study: Membership in the Caucasian-associated ancestry cluster was found for 81% of nearly 400 genotyped donors. The study, taken as a whole, reports: An analysis was carried out at a later point. It showed that HLA-associated TCR beta chains were more clonally expanded than equally common non-associated chains.

PCR involved 60 Vbeta and 13 Jbeta primers. Repertoires were generated with immunoSEQ multiplex PCR, while TCRdb's copy carries only in-frame clones and drops some. This sample has 75,000 to 100,000 clones, with about 74% found just once. As to this clone: The antigen is unknown.

Per germline, CDR1 MNHNS and CDR2 SASEGT. The CDR3 consists of 16 residues. V lost 2 bases to trimming and J lost 4 bases, with 15 bases between them. There were likely unrecorded immune exposures, though donors were nominally healthy when sampled. Sequencing was performed on PBMCs. This chain uses TRBV6-1 with TRBJ2-1; D is perhaps TRBD2 (6 bases). This sequence was found in a male donor in good health and CMV-seronegative. The CDR3 reads CASSESRGGGYNEQFF. The CDR3, as DNA: TGTGCCAGCAGTGAATCGCGGGGAGGAGGATACAATGAGCAGTTCTTC.